The next 5 T cell receptor beta chains were all read from a single sample in a study of T-cell reconstitution after alpha-beta-depleted transplantation in children. Preparing the TCRbeta library involved the use of unique molecular identifiers. TCRdb independently ran MiXCR on the PCR reads; one entry per CDR3 protein. The sample records hundreds of thousands of distinct CDR3 sequences, around 9.6% being singletons. The sequences come from PBMCs from the stem cell graft donor, collected from the stem cell graft. The source of these receptors is a human donor who donated a stem cell graft to a child with acute lymphoblastic leukemia.

To note about this clonotype: A read error may explain this, as a much larger clone is one base away. V and J are TRBV19 and TRBJ1-1, with no clear D. This CDR3 has 14 amino acids. Trimming pared 8 bases from V and 0 bases from J, leaving 13 bases between. Germline V lookup: CDR1 LNHDA, CDR2 SQIVND (reference sequence). CDR3 amino acids: CASRRAVLNTEAFF. The CDR3 bases are TGTGCCAGTCGTAGGGCCGTGCTGAACACTGAAGCTTTCTTT. The full variable domain, its missing parts supplied by reference TRBV19 and TRBJ1-1, is DGGITQSPKYLFRKEGQNVTLSCEQNLNHDAMYWYRQDPGQGLRLIYYSQIVNDFQKGDIAEGYSVSREKKESFPLTVTSAQKNPTAFYLCASRRAVLNTEAFFGQGTRLTVV.

The chain has TRBV19 and TRBJ2-7; the D call may be TRBD1 or TRBD2 (6 bases each). CDR1 and CDR2 from the germline V gene are LNHDA and SQIVND (reference sequence). The CDR3 length is 14 residues. Trimming stripped 3 bases from V and 2 bases from J, with 11 bases between. The CDR3 reads CASSMLRGPYEQYF. DNA for the CDR3: TGTGCCAGTAGTATGCTTCGGGGGCCCTACGAGCAGTACTTC. Full variable domain (rest looked up from reference TRBV19 and TRBJ2-7): DGGITQSPKYLFRKEGQNVTLSCEQNLNHDAMYWYRQDPGQGLRLIYYSQIVNDFQKGDIAEGYSVSREKKESFPLTVTSAQKNPTAFYLCASSMLRGPYEQYFGPGTRLTVT.

This clonotype was counted ten times or more. The CDR3 spells CASSQVPSQGALTIYNEQFF. The CDR3 region has the DNA TGTGCCAGCAGCCAAGTCCCATCTCAGGGGGCGCTGACGATATACAATGAGCAGTTCTTC. The chain has TRBV4-2 and TRBJ2-1; 8 bases align to TRBD1. V lost 1 base and J lost 4; bases outside the gene matches: 18. The CDR3 is made up of 20 amino acids. CDR1 LGHNA and CDR2 YNFKEQ come from the germline V gene.

The chain carries TRBV10-3 and TRBJ1-2; weak D call: TRBD1 (6 bases). This CDR3 has 15 amino acids. The V and J ends lost 2 bases and 1 base respectively, with 11 bases between them. Germline V lookup: CDR1 ENHRY, CDR2 SYGVKD. The CDR3 coding sequence is TGTGCCATCAGTGAGCGGGCAGGGGTTAACTATGGCTACACCTTC. It codes for CAISERAGVNYGYTF.

This chain connects TRBV27 to TRBJ1-2, with a possible D match to TRBD1 (6 bases). Germline V gives CDR1 MNHEY, CDR2 SMNVEV (reference sequence). V lost 5 bases and J 8 bases, leaving 18 bases between the germline ends. CDR3 size: 14 residues. CDR3 bases: TGTGCCAGCAGTCCCGGACAGCCCAGGCTGGGCTACACCTTC. Amino acids: CASSPGQPRLGYTF.